The 18 T cell receptor beta chains presented below share a single source sample, sequenced in a study of siplizumab effects on memory and regulatory T cells. TCRdb's copy holds only in-frame clones and misses some; the assay was immunoSEQ multiplex PCR. Of around 100,000 clones listed, roughly 92% were seen once; the top ten hold under 0.7%. Source material: Tregs sorted from blood. These TCRs come from a human donor in good health.

V gene TRBV6-1 combines with J gene TRBJ1-1; D is undetermined. Germline loops: CDR1 MNHNS, CDR2 SASEGT. The CDR3 covers 14 residues. The V gene lost 0 bases and the J gene lost 5 bases, with 10 bases spanning the gap. The CDR3 DNA sequence: TGTGCCAGCAGTGAAGCGCTTCGGCGGACTGAAGCTTTCTTT. It yields the protein CASSEALRRTEAFF.

The gene calls are TRBV5-5 and TRBJ1-1; D unclear. Germline values: CDR1 SGHKS, CDR2 YYEKEE (reference sequence). Trimming pared 0 bases from V and 1 base from J, leaving 4 bases between. The CDR3 length is 13 residues. The CDR3 here is CASSLEPNTEAFF. CDR3 bases: TGTGCCAGCAGCTTGGAACCGAACACTGAAGCTTTCTTT. The full variable domain, its missing parts supplied by reference TRBV5-5 and TRBJ1-1, is DAGVTQSPTHLIKTRGQQVTLRCSPISGHKSVSWYQQVLGQGPQFIFQYYEKEERGRGNFPDRFSARQFPNYSSELNVNALLLGDSALYLCASSLEPNTEAFFGQGTRLTVV.

CDR3 sequence reads: CASNPSTVLSSYNEQFF. CDR3 coding DNA: TGTGCCAGTAATCCATCGACAGTATTAAGTTCCTACAATGAGCAGTTCTTC. The chain has TRBV19 and TRBJ2-1; weak D call: TRBD1 (5 bases). V lost 7 bases to trimming and J lost 1 base, with 20 bases between them. CDR3 length: 17 amino acids. Germline-derived CDR1 and CDR2 are LNHDA and SQIVND (reference sequence).

Only one count was recorded for this clone. The gene calls are TRBV18 and TRBJ1-1; D not resolved. The CDR3 spans 15 residues. In germline, CDR1 is KGHSH, CDR2 LQKENI. Between the trimmed V and J ends, which lost 0 bases and 2 bases, there was a span of 10 bases. The CDR3 loop reads CASSPPGRANTEAFF. Written as DNA, the CDR3 is TGTGCCAGCTCACCACCGGGTAGAGCTAACACTGAAGCTTTCTTT.

The rearrangement joins TRBV10-3 to TRBJ2-5; perhaps TRBD1 as D (6 bases). The germline V and J ends were trimmed by 10 bases and 2 bases, with 14 bases remaining between them. This CDR3 has 13 residues. Germline values: CDR1 ENHRY, CDR2 SYGVKD. Written as DNA, the CDR3 is TGTGCCAGCCACGGGACACCACAAGAGACCCAGTACTTC. It yields the protein CASHGTPQETQYF.

The V and J genes are TRBV30 and TRBJ1-3; D remains unclear. This CDR3 is 15 amino acids long. Germline V CDR1 and CDR2: GTSNPN, SVGIG (reference sequence). V shed 4 bases and J shed 0 bases, with 13 bases lying between them. The CDR3 DNA reads as TGTGCCTGGATGGGCAGAGACTTCTCTGGAAACACCATATATTTT. Protein: CAWMGRDFSGNTIYF.

This clone was recorded a few times. The genes are TRBV28 and TRBJ1-5; the D is unclear. CDR1 MDHEN and CDR2 SYDVKM come from the germline V gene. CDR3 size: 15 residues. The V end lost 3 bases, the J end lost 2 bases, and 11 bases lay between the germline ends. This chain's CDR3 is CASSLWSDGNQPQHF. CDR3 bases: TGTGCCAGCAGTTTGTGGAGTGACGGCAATCAGCCCCAGCATTTT. The complete variable domain, with remaining parts taken from reference TRBV28 and TRBJ1-5, reads DVKVTQSSRYLVKRTGEKVFLECVQDMDHENMFWYRQDPGLGLRLIYFSYDVKMKEKGDIPEGYSVSREKKERFSLILESASTNQTSMYLCASSLWSDGNQPQHFGDGTRLSIL.

V is TRBV15 and J is TRBJ1-1; D is unclear. V lost 4 bases, J lost 0 bases, and 6 bases lay in between. This CDR3 has 13 residues. From germline, CDR1 is LNHNV and CDR2 YYDKDF (reference sequence). Here the CDR3 reads CATSIRLNTEAFF. CDR3 DNA sequence: TGTGCCACCAGCATAAGATTGAACACTGAAGCTTTCTTT.

V and J are TRBV29-1 and TRBJ2-5; TRBD1 matches at 11 bases. V lost 8 bases and J lost 4; bases outside the gene matches: 9. This CDR3 contains 14 residues. From germline, CDR1 is SQVTM and CDR2 ANQGSEA. As DNA, the CDR3 is TGCAGCTTAGCGGACAGGGGGCGTAGAGAGACCCAGTACTTC. Translation: CSLADRGRRETQYF.

The chain combines TRBV29-1 with TRBJ1-4, with 9 bases lining up with TRBD1. V gave up 7 bases and J gave up 8 bases; unmatched junction bases: 5. Germline CDR1 is SQVTM and CDR2 is ANQGSEA. The CDR3 spans 12 residues. CDR3 in amino acids: CSGTGAGEKLFF. Written as DNA, the CDR3 is TGCAGCGGGACAGGGGCTGGCGAAAAACTGTTTTTT.

The chain recombines TRBV11-1 with TRBJ1-3; D is unresolved. This CDR3 has 15 residues. Trimming left V 3 bases short and J 0 bases short, with 9 bases between. Germline loops: CDR1 SGHAT, CDR2 FQDESV (reference sequence). The CDR3: CASSFVSSSGNTIYF. The CDR3 bases are TGTGCCAGCAGCTTTGTCTCCAGCTCTGGAAACACCATATATTTT.

This sequence joins TRBV27 and TRBJ2-3, with D hard to call. Germline values: CDR1 MNHEY, CDR2 SMNVEV (reference sequence). This CDR3 spans 14 amino acids. With 5 bases removed from V and 3 bases from J, the gap between germline ends came to 12 bases. CDR3 DNA sequence: TGTGCCAGCAGTCCTCCCCTGGGGACAGATACGCAGTATTTT. As protein: CASSPPLGTDTQYF.

This clone is a singleton in its sample. The gene calls are TRBV14 and TRBJ2-7; 7 bases align to TRBD1. Trimming removed 4 bases from V and 6 bases from J; junction bases left unmatched: 9. CDR1 and CDR2 (germline): SGHDN, FVKESK. The CDR3 sequence is 14 residues long. This CDR3 reads CASSPSLTGAEQYF. The CDR3, as DNA: TGTGCCAGCAGCCCGAGCCTCACAGGGGCCGAGCAGTACTTC.

The chain carries TRBV19 and TRBJ1-5; D gene uncertain. The germline V and J ends were trimmed by 6 bases and 3 bases, with 21 bases remaining between them. This CDR3 comprises 17 residues. In germline, CDR1 is LNHDA, CDR2 SQIVND (reference sequence). Here the CDR3 DNA reads TGTGCCAGTAGCCAGAGAAGATCGGACGTAATCAATCAGCCCCAGCATTTT. Its protein is CASSQRRSDVINQPQHF.

This clone was seen only once. The chain joins TRBV28 to TRBJ1-5; the D is unclear. The germline V gene has CDR1 MDHEN and CDR2 SYDVKM. V lost 3 bases and J lost 0, with 9 bases in between. CDR3 length: 15 residues. The CDR3 nucleotides are TGTGCCAGCAGTTTCTCCAGATCTAGCAATCAGCCCCAGCATTTT. Translating it yields CASSFSRSSNQPQHF. Full variable domain (remainder filled in from reference TRBV28 and TRBJ1-5): DVKVTQSSRYLVKRTGEKVFLECVQDMDHENMFWYRQDPGLGLRLIYFSYDVKMKEKGDIPEGYSVSREKKERFSLILESASTNQTSMYLCASSFSRSSNQPQHFGDGTRLSIL.

The gene calls are TRBV2 and TRBJ1-2, with unresolved D. The CDR3 covers 15 residues. V shed 8 bases and J shed 11 bases, with 27 bases lying between them. The germline V gene has CDR1 SNHLY and CDR2 FYNNEI. CDR3 region: CASGSSVDGGELYTF. The CDR3 nucleotides are TGTGCCAGCGGGTCCTCCGTCGACGGCGGTGAACTTTACACCTTC.

This chain connects TRBV5-8 to TRBJ2-3; no clear D. This CDR3 has 16 residues. V lost 3 bases to trimming and J lost 4 bases, with 18 bases between them. Germline V gene data show CDR1 as SGHTS and CDR2 as YDEGEE. CDR3 DNA: TGTGCCAGCAGCTCACCGATTCAGAGGATTTCAGATACGCAGTATTTT. This sequence encodes CASSSPIQRISDTQYF.

The J gene is TRBJ2-7, the V gene TRBV7-6; the D gene is possibly TRBD2 (5 bases). The CDR3 extends over 16 amino acids. The V gene lost 9 bases and the J gene lost 2 bases, with 23 bases spanning the gap. Germline-derived CDR1 and CDR2 are SGHVS and FNYEAQ. The CDR3 sequence: CASSHQSTRFAYEQYF. CDR3 sequence (DNA): TGTGCCAGTTCACATCAGTCTACTAGATTCGCCTACGAGCAGTACTTC.